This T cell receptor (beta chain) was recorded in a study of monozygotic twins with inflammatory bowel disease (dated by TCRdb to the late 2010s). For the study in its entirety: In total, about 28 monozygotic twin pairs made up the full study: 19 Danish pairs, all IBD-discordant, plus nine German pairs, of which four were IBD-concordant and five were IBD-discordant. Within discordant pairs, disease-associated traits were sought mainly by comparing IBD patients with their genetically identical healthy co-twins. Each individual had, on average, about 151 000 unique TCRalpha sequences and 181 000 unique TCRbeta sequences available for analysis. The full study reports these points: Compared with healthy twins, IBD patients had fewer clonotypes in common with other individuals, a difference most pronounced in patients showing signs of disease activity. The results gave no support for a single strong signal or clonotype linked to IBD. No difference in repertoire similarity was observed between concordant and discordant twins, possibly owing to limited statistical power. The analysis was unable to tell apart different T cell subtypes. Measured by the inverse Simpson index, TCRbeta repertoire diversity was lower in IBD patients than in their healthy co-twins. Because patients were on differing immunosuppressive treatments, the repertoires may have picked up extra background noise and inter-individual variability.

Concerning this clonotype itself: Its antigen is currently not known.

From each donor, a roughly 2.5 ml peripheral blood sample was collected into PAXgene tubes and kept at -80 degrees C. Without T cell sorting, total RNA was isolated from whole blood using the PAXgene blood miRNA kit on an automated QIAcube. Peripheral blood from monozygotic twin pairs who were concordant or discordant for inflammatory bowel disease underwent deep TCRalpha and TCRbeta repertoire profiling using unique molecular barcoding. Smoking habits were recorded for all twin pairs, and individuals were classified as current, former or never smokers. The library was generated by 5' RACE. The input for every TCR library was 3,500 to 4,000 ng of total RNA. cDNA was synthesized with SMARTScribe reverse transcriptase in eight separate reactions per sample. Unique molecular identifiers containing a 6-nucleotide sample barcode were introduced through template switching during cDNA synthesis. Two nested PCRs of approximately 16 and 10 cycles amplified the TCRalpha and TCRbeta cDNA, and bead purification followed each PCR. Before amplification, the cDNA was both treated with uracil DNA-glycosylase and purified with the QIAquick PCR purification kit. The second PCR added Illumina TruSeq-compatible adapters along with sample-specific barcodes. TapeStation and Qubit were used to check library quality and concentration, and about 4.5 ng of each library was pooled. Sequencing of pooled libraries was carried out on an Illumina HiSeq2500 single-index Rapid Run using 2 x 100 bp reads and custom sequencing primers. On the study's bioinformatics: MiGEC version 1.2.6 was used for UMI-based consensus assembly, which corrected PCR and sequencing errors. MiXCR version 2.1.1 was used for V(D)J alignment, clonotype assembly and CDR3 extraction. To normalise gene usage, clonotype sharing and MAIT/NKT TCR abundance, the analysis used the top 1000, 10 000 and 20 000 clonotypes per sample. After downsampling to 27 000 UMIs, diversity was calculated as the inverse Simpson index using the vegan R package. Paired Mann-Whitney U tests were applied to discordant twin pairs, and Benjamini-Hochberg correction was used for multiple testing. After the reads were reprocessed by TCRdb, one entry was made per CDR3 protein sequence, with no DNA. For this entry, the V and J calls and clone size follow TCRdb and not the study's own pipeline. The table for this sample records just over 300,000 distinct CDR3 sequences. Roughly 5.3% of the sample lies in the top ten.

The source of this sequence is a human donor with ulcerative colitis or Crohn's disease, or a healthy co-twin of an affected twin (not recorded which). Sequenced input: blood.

This receptor carries the CDR3 CASVQYSNQPQHF. The sequence is built from TRBV28 and TRBJ1-5. The CDR3 runs 13 residues from the cysteine to the phenylalanine. No DNA is recorded. The germline V gene sets CDR1 to MDHEN and CDR2 to SYDVKM.